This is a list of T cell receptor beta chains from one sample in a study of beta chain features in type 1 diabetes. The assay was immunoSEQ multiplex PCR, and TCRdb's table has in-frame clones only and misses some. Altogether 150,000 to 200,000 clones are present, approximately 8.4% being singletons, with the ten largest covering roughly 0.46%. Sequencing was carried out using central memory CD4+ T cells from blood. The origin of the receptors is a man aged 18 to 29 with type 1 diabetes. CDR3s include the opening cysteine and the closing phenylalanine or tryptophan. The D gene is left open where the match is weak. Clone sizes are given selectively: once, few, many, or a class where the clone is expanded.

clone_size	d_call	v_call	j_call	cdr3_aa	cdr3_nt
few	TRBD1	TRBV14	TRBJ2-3	CASRTGGTDTQYF	TGTGCCAGCAGGACAGGGGGCACAGATACGCAGTATTTT
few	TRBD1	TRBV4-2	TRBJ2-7	CASSHSASDRGREQYF	TGTGCCAGCAGCCATAGTGCCTCGGACAGGGGGCGCGAGCAGTACTTC
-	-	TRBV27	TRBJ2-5	CASDRPNPQETQYF	TGTGCCAGCGACAGGCCTAATCCCCAAGAGACCCAGTACTTC
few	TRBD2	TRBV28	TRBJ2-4	CASQRGGKNIQYF	TGTGCCAGCCAGCGGGGGGGGAAAAACATTCAGTACTTC
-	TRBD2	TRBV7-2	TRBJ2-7	CASSRSGSTYEQYF	TGTGCCAGCAGCCGAAGCGGGAGCACCTACGAGCAGTACTTC
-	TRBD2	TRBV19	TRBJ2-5	CASSKHTGLAGGPGETQYF	TGTGCCAGTAGTAAACATACGGGACTAGCGGGAGGGCCGGGAGAGACCCAGTACTTC
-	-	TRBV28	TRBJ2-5	CASSSTGRGETQYF	TGTGCCAGCAGCTCCACAGGGAGAGGAGAGACCCAGTACTTC
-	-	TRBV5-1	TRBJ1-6	CASSFNSAGNSPLHF	TGCGCCAGCAGCTTCAACTCGGCAGGGAATTCACCCCTCCACTTT
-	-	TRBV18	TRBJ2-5	CASSPRGLETQYF	TGTGCCAGCTCACCACGTGGGCTGGAGACCCAGTACTTC
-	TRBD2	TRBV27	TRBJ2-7	CASSLSGGVWAYEQYF	TGTGCCAGCAGTTTATCGGGAGGGGTTTGGGCCTACGAGCAGTACTTC
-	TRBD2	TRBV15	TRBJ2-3	CATSRDHRMAGADTQYF	TGTGCCACCAGCAGAGATCATAGGATGGCGGGAGCAGATACGCAGTATTTT
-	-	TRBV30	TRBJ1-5	CAWSVPGFRRVGQPQHF	TGTGCCTGGAGTGTACCAGGCTTTCGGAGGGTGGGCCAGCCCCAGCATTTT
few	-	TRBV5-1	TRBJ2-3	CASRPGSDTQYF	TGCGCCAGCAGGCCGGGGTCGGATACGCAGTATTTT
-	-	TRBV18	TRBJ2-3	CASSRANTRTDTQYF	TGTGCCAGCTCACGGGCAAACACACGCACAGATACGCAGTATTTT
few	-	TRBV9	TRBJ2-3	CASSVAPWMQGSTDTQYF	TGTGCCAGCAGCGTAGCCCCCTGGATGCAGGGGAGCACAGATACGCAGTATTTT
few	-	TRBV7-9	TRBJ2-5	CASSLAQVAQETQYF	TGTGCCAGCAGCTTAGCGCAAGTAGCCCAAGAGACCCAGTACTTC
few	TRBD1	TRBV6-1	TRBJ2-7	CASLGSGQGASEQYF	TGTGCCAGCTTGGGGTCTGGACAGGGGGCCTCCGAGCAGTACTTC
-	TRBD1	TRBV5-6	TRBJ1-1	CASSFEGGLTEAFF	TGTGCCAGCAGCTTTGAAGGGGGCCTGACTGAAGCTTTCTTT
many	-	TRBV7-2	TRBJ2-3	CASSLRAVGVSTDTQYF	TGTGCCAGCAGCTTAAGGGCTGTCGGGGTAAGCACAGATACGCAGTATTTT
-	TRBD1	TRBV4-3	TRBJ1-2	CASSRQTGTGKGYTF	TGCGCCAGCAGCCGACAAACCGGGACAGGGAAAGGTTACACCTTC
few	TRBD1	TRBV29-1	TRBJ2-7	CSARETGPYEQYF	TGCAGCGCCCGTGAGACAGGGCCCTACGAGCAGTACTTC
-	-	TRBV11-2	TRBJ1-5	CASSDSGNQPQHF	TGTGCCAGCAGCGACAGTGGCAATCAGCCCCAGCATTTT
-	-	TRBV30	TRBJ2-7	CAWRGQGNYEQYF	TGTGCCTGGAGGGGGCAGGGGAACTACGAGCAGTACTTC
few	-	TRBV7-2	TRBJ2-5	CASSPGVAGRHQETQYF	TGTGCCAGCAGCCCGGGGGTGGCGGGACGACACCAAGAGACCCAGTACTTC
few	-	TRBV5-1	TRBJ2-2	CASSQEQGGTGELFF	TGCGCCAGCAGCCAAGAACAGGGTGGCACCGGGGAGCTGTTTTTT
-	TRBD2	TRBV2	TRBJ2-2	CASSLTGGTSGGPELFF	TGTGCCAGCAGTCTCACAGGGGGGACTAGCGGGGGACCGGAGCTGTTTTTT
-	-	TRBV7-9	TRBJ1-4	CASSLSRAVAEKLFF	TGTGCCAGCAGCCTGAGCAGGGCAGTAGCCGAAAAACTGTTTTTT
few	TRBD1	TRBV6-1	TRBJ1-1	CASSVDRGPSEAFF	TGTGCCAGCAGTGTAGACAGGGGGCCTTCTGAAGCTTTCTTT
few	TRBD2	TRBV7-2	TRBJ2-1	CASSRSGAYNEQFF	TGTGCCAGCAGCCGTAGCGGGGCCTACAATGAGCAGTTCTTC
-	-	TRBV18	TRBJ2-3	CASSPAGGPTDTQYF	TGTGCCAGCTCCCCAGCCGGGGGACCGACAGATACGCAGTATTTT
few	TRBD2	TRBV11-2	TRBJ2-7	CASSLTAGIVGEQYF	TGTGCCAGCAGCTTGACAGCGGGGATAGTAGGTGAGCAGTACTTC
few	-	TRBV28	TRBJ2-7	CASSSTGEAQYF	TGTGCCAGCAGCTCGACCGGCGAGGCCCAGTACTTC
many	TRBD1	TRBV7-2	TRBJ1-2	CASSSNPVTGGNGYTF	TGTGCCAGCAGCTCTAACCCGGTAACAGGGGGCAATGGCTACACCTTC
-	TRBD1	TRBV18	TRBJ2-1	CASSPGQGAYEQFF	TGTGCCAGCTCACCGGGACAGGGGGCGTATGAGCAGTTCTTC
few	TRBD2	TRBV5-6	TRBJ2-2	CASSFGGLAPSTGELFF	TGTGCCAGCAGCTTCGGTGGACTAGCCCCCAGCACCGGGGAGCTGTTTTTT
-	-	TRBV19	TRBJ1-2	CASSNPGIRGYTF	TGTGCCAGTAGTAATCCAGGGATCAGGGGCTACACCTTC